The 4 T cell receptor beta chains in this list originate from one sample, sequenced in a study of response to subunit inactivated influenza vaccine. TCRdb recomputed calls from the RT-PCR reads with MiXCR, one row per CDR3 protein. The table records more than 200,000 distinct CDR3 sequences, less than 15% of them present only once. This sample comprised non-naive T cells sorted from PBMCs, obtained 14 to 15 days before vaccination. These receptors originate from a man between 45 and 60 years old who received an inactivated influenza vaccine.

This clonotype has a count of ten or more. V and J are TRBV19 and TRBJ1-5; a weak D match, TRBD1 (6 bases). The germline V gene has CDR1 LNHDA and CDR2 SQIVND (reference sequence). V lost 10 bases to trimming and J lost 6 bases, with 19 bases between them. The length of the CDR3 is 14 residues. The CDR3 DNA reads TGTGCCACCTCCTCGACAGGCGTGGGTCAGCCCCAGCATTTT. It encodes CATSSTGVGQPQHF.

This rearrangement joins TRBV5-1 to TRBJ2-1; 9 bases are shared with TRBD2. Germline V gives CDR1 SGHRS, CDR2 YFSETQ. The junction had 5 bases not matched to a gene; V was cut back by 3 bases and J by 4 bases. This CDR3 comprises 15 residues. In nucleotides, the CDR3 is TGCGCCAGCAGCTCAGCGGGAGGAACATACAATGAGCAGTTCTTC. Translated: CASSSAGGTYNEQFF.

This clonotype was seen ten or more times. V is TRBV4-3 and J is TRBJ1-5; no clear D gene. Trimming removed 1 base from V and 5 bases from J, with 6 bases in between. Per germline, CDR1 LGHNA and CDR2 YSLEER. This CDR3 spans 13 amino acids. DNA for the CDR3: TGCGCCAGCAGCCAAGGTCCGTATCAGCCCCAGCATTTT. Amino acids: CASSQGPYQPQHF.

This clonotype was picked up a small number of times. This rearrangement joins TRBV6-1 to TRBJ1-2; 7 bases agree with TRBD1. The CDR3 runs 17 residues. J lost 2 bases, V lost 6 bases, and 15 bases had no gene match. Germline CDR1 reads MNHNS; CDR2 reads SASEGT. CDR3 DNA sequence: TGTGCCAGCAGAGCAACAGGGGCTATAAGGAAGAACTATGGCTACACCTTC. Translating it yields CASRATGAIRKNYGYTF.